This T cell receptor beta chain was found in a study of blood T cell repertoires in COVID-19. Study-level background: Both acute and convalescent COVID-19 samples were obtained from the United States, Italy and Spain. T cells, B-cell-depleted T cells, or PBMCs supplied cDNA or gDNA.

How the authors handled the data: Amplifying reference gene primers gave estimates of nucleated cell counts. Sequencing used immunoSEQ multiplex PCR; TCRdb keeps in-frame clones, though not all of them. That table gives V, J and clone size, and the DNA gave D and trimming. The sample holds tens of thousands of clones, approximately 90% seen once. CDR1 and CDR2 (germline): SQVTM, ANQGSEA. V gave up 7 bases and J gave up 4 bases, with 10 bases separating them. The CDR3 totals 11 residues. The sequence came from a man aged 50 to 59 with acute or convalescent COVID-19. V gene TRBV29-1 combines with J gene TRBJ1-2; no definite D call. The sample consisted of peripheral blood. CDR3 sequence reads: CSGTPLYGYTF. The CDR3 DNA reads TGCAGCGGCACACCCCTCTATGGCTACACCTTC.